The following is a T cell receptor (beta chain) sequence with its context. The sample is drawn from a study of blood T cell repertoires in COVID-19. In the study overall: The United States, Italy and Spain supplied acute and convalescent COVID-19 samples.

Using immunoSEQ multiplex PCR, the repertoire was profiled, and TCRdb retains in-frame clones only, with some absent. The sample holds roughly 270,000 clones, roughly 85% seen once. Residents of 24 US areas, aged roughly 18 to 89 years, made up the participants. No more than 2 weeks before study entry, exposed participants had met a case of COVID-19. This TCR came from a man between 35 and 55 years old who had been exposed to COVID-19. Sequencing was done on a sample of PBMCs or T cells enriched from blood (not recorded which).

The CDR3 DNA reads TGTGCCAGCAGTCCCGGAGGGCCCTCGGGCTACGAGCAGTACTTC. Translated, it gives CASSPGGPSGYEQYF. J is TRBJ2-7 and V is TRBV5-6; D perhaps matches TRBD2 (6 bases). This CDR3 has 15 amino acids. Germline V gene lookup returns CDR1 SGHDT and CDR2 YYEEEE. Deletions cut 5 bases from V and 3 bases from J, with 18 bases between.